This T cell receptor beta chain was identified in a study of STAT5B mutations in CD4+ large granular lymphocyte leukemia. Assay used: immunoSEQ multiplex PCR; TCRdb lists only in-frame clones, some missing. The sample has about 30,000 clones, 65% to 75% seen once. The CDR3 runs 15 residues. V lost 6 bases and J 8 bases, leaving 19 bases between the germline ends. Germline V CDR1 and CDR2: SGHTA, FQGNSA. The gene calls are TRBV7-2 and TRBJ2-2; the D gene is possibly TRBD2 (5 bases). What was sequenced was CD4+ T cells from blood buffy coats. This TCR was sampled from a human donor in good health. CDR3 residues: CASRPGVGETGELFF. CDR3 sequence (DNA): TGTGCCAGCAGGCCTGGGGTTGGGGAGACGGGGGAGCTGTTTTTT.